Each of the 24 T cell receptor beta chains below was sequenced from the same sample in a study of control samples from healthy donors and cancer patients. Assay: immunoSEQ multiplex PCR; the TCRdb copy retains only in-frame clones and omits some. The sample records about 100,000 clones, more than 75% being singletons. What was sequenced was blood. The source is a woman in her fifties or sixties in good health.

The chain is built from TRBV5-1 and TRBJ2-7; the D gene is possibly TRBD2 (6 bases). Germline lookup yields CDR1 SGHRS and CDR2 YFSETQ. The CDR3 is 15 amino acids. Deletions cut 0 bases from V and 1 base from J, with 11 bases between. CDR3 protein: CASSLGTGVSYEQYV. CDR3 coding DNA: TGCGCCAGCAGCTTGGGCACGGGGGTGTCCTACGAGCAGTACGTC.

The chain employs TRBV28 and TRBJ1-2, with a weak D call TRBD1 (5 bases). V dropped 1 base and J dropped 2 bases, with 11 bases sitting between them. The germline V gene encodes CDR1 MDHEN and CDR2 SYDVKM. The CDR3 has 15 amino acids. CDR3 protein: CASSLFIKGNYGYTF. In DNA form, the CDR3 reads TGTGCCAGCAGTTTATTCATCAAGGGGAACTATGGCTACACCTTC.

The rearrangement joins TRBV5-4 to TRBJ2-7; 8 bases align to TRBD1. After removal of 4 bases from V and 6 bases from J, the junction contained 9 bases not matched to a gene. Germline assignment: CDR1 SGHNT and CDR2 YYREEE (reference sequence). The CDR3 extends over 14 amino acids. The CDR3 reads CASSDRGGLSEQYF. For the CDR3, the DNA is TGTGCCAGCAGCGACAGGGGCGGATTAAGCGAGCAGTACTTC.

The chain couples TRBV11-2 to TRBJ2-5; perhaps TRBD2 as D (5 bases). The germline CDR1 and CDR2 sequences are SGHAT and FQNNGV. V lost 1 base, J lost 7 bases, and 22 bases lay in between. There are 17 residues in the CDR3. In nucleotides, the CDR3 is TGTGCCAGCAGCTTAGCGGGGATCACTAGGGCGTTAGTGACCCAGTACTTC. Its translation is CASSLAGITRALVTQYF. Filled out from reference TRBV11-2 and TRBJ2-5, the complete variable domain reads EAGVAQSPRYKIIEKRQSVAFWCNPISGHATLYWYQQILGQGPKLLIQFQNNGVVDDSQLPKDRFSAERLKGVDSTLKIQPAKLEDSAVYLCASSLAGITRALVTQYFGPGTRLLVL.

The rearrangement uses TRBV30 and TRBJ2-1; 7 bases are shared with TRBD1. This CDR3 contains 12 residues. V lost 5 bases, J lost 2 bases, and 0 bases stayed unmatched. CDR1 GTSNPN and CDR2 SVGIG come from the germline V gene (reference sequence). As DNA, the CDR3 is TGTGCCTGGGACAGGGCCTACAATGAGCAGTTCTTC. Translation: CAWDRAYNEQFF. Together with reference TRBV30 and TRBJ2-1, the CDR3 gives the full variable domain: SQTIHQWPATLVQPVGSPLSLECTVEGTSNPNLYWYRQAAGRGLQLLFYSVGIGQISSEVPQNLSASRPQDRQFILSSKKLLLSDSGFYLCAWDRAYNEQFFGPGTRLTVL.

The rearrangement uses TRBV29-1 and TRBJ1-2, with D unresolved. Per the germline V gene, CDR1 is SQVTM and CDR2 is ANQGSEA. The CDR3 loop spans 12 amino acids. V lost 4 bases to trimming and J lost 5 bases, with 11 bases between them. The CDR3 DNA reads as TGCAGCGTTGCACCAGGAGAGTATGGCTACACCTTC. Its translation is CSVAPGEYGYTF.

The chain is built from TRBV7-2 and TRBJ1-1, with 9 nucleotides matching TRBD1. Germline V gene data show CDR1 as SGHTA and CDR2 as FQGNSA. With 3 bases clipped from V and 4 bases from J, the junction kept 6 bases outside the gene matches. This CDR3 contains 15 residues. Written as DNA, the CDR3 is TGTGCCAGCAGCTTCACAGGGGGCATCGGCACTGAAGCTTTCTTT. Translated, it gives CASSFTGGIGTEAFF.

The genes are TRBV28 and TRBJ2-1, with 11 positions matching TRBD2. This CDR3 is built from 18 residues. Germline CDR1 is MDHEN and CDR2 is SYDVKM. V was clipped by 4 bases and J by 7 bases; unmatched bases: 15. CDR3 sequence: CASSSSLLAGGSVNEQFF. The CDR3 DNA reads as TGTGCCAGCAGTTCATCCCTGTTAGCGGGAGGGTCCGTTAATGAGCAGTTCTTC.

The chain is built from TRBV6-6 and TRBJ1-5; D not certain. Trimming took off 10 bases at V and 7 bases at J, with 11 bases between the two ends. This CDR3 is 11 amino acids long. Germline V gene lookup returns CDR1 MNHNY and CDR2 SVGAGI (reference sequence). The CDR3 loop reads CATGSGQPQHF. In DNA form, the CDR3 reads TGTGCCACGGGGTCGGGGCAGCCCCAGCATTTT.

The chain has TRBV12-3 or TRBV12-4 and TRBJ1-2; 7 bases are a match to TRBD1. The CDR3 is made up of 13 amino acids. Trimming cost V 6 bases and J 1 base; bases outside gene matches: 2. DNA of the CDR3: TGTGCCAGCAGCCGGGACAGTAACTATGGCTACACCTTC. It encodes CASSRDSNYGYTF.

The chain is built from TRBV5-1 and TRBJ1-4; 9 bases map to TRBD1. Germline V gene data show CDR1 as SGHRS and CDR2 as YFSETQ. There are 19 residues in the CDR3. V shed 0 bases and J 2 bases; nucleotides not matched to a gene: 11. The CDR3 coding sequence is TGCGCCAGCAGCTTGGACCCGGACAGGGGAATCCAGACTAATGAAAAACTGTTTTTT. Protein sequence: CASSLDPDRGIQTNEKLFF.

Here the CDR3 DNA reads TGTGCCACCAGCAGGCATAACTCTGGAAACACCATATATTTT. This gives the protein CATSRHNSGNTIYF. The genes are TRBV15 and TRBJ1-3; D ambiguous. Trimming cost V 3 bases and J 0 bases, with 6 bases left between them. The CDR3 has 14 amino acids. Germline V gives CDR1 LNHNV, CDR2 YYDKDF (reference sequence).

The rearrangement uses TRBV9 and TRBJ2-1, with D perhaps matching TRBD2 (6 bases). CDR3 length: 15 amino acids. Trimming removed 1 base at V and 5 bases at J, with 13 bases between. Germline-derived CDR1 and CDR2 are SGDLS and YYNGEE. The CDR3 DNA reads TGTGCCAGCAGCGTACGTGAGACTAGGGACAATGAGCAGTTCTTC. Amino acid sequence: CASSVRETRDNEQFF.

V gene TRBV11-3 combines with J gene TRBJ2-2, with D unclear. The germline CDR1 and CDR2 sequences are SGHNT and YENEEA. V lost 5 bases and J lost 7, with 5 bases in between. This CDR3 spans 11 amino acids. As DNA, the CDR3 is TGTGCCAGCAGCGGAGACGGGGAGCTGTTTTTT. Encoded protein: CASSGDGELFF.

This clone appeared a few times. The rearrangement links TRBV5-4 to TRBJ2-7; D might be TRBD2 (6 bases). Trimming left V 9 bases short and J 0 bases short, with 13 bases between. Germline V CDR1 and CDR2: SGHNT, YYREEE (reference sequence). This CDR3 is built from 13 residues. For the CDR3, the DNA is TGTGCCATTACTCGGGGGAGCTCCTACGAGCAGTACTTC. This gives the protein CAITRGSSYEQYF.

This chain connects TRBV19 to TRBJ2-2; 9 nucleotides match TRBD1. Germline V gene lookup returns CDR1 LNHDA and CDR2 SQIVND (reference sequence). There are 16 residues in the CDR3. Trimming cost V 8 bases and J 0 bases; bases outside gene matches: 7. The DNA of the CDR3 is TGTGCCAGTCAGGGGGGACAGGGTTCGAACACCGGGGAGCTGTTTTTT. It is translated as CASQGGQGSNTGELFF.

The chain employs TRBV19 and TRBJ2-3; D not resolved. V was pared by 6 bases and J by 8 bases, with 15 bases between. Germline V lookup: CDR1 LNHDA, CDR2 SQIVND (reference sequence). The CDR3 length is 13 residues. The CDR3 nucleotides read TGTGCCAGTAGACGGGCGAAGAGCGCTACGCAGTATTTT. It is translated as CASRRAKSATQYF.

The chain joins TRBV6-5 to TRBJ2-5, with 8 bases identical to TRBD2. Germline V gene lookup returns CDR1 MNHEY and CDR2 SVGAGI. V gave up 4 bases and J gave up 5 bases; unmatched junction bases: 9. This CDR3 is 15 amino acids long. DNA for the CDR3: TGTGCCAGCAGTTGGACTAGCACTAGGGGGGAGACCCAGTACTTC. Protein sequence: CASSWTSTRGETQYF.

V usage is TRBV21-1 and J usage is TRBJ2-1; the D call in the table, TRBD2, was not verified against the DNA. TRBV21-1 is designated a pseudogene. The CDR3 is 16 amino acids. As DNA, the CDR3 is TGTGCCAGCAGCATGGACGGGGGGGCGCCCTACAATGAGCAGTTCTTC. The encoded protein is CASSMDGGAPYNEQFF.

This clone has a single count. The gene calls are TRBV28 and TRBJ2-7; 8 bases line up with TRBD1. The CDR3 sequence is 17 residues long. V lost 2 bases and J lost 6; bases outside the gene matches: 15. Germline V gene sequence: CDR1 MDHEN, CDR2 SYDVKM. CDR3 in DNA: TGTGCCAGCAGTTTAGGGGACAGGCGAGGGTCGGTTTTCGAGCAGTACGTC. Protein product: CASSLGDRRGSVFEQYV.

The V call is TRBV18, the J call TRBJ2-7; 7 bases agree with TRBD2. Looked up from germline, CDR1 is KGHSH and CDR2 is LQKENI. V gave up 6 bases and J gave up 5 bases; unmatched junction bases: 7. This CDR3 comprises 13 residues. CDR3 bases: TGTGCCAGCTCGCCTCAGGGAGGGGACGAGCAGTACTTC. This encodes CASSPQGGDEQYF. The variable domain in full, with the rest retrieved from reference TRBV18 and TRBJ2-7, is NAGVMQNPRHLVRRRGQEARLRCSPMKGHSHVYWYRQLPEEGLKFMVYLQKENIIDESGMPKERFSAEFPKEGPSILRIQQVVRGDSAAYFCASSPQGGDEQYFGPGTRLTVT.

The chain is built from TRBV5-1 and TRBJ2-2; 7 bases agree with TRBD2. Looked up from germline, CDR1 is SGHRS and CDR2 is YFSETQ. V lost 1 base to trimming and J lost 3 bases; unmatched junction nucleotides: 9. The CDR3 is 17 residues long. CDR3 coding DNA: TGCGCCAGCAGCTTGACTAGCGATGGGAAGGACACCGGGGAGCTGTTTTTT. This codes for CASSLTSDGKDTGELFF. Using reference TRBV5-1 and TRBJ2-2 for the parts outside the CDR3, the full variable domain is KAGVTQTPRYLIKTRGQQVTLSCSPISGHRSVSWYQQTPGQGLQFLFEYFSETQRNKGNFPGRFSGRQFSNSRSEMNVSTLELGDSALYLCASSLTSDGKDTGELFFGEGSRLTVL.

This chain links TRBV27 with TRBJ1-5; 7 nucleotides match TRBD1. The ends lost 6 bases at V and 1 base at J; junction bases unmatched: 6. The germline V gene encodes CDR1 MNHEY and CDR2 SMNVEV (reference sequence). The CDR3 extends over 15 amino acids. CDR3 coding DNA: TGTGCCAGCAGCAGGGACAGATCAAGCAATCAGCCCCAGCATTTT. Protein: CASSRDRSSNQPQHF.

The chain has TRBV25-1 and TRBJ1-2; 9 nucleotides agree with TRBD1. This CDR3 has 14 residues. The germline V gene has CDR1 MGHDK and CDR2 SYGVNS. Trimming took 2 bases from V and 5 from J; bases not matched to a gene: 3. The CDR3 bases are TGTGCCAGCAGTGAAGCAGACAGGGGGTATGGCTACACCTTC. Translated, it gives CASSEADRGYGYTF.